The TCR beta chain under discussion was sequenced for a study of shared clonotypes between healthy human individuals. Findings of the study overall: Across several donors, naive CD4 shared approximately 4.5%, naive CD8 more than 3%, memory CD4 approximately 2.5%, memory CD8 over 0.3%.

Assay: immunoSEQ multiplex PCR; the TCRdb copy retains only in-frame clones and omits some. The table lists 650,000 to 700,000 clones, roughly 91% of them singletons. V was cut by 8 bases and J by 6 bases, with 43 bases left in between. The CDR3 spans 22 residues. CDR1 and CDR2 from the germline V gene are LNHDA and SQIVND (reference sequence). With respect to this clone: Its matching antigen is unknown.

This TCR was recovered from a man aged 18 to 35 in good health. Some clones in this sample may be carry-over from other donors' samples. Material for sequencing was memory CD8+ T cells from PBMCs. As to subset: CD45RO+ cells pooled with CCR7-negative TemRA cells. This sequence joins TRBV19 and TRBJ1-2; maybe TRBD1 (6 bases). CDR3 protein: CASLASERGGAPYSIMGDGYTF. CDR3 coding DNA: TGTGCCAGTCTCGCTTCGGAACGTGGGGGGGCCCCATACTCAATTATGGGGGATGGCTACACCTTC.